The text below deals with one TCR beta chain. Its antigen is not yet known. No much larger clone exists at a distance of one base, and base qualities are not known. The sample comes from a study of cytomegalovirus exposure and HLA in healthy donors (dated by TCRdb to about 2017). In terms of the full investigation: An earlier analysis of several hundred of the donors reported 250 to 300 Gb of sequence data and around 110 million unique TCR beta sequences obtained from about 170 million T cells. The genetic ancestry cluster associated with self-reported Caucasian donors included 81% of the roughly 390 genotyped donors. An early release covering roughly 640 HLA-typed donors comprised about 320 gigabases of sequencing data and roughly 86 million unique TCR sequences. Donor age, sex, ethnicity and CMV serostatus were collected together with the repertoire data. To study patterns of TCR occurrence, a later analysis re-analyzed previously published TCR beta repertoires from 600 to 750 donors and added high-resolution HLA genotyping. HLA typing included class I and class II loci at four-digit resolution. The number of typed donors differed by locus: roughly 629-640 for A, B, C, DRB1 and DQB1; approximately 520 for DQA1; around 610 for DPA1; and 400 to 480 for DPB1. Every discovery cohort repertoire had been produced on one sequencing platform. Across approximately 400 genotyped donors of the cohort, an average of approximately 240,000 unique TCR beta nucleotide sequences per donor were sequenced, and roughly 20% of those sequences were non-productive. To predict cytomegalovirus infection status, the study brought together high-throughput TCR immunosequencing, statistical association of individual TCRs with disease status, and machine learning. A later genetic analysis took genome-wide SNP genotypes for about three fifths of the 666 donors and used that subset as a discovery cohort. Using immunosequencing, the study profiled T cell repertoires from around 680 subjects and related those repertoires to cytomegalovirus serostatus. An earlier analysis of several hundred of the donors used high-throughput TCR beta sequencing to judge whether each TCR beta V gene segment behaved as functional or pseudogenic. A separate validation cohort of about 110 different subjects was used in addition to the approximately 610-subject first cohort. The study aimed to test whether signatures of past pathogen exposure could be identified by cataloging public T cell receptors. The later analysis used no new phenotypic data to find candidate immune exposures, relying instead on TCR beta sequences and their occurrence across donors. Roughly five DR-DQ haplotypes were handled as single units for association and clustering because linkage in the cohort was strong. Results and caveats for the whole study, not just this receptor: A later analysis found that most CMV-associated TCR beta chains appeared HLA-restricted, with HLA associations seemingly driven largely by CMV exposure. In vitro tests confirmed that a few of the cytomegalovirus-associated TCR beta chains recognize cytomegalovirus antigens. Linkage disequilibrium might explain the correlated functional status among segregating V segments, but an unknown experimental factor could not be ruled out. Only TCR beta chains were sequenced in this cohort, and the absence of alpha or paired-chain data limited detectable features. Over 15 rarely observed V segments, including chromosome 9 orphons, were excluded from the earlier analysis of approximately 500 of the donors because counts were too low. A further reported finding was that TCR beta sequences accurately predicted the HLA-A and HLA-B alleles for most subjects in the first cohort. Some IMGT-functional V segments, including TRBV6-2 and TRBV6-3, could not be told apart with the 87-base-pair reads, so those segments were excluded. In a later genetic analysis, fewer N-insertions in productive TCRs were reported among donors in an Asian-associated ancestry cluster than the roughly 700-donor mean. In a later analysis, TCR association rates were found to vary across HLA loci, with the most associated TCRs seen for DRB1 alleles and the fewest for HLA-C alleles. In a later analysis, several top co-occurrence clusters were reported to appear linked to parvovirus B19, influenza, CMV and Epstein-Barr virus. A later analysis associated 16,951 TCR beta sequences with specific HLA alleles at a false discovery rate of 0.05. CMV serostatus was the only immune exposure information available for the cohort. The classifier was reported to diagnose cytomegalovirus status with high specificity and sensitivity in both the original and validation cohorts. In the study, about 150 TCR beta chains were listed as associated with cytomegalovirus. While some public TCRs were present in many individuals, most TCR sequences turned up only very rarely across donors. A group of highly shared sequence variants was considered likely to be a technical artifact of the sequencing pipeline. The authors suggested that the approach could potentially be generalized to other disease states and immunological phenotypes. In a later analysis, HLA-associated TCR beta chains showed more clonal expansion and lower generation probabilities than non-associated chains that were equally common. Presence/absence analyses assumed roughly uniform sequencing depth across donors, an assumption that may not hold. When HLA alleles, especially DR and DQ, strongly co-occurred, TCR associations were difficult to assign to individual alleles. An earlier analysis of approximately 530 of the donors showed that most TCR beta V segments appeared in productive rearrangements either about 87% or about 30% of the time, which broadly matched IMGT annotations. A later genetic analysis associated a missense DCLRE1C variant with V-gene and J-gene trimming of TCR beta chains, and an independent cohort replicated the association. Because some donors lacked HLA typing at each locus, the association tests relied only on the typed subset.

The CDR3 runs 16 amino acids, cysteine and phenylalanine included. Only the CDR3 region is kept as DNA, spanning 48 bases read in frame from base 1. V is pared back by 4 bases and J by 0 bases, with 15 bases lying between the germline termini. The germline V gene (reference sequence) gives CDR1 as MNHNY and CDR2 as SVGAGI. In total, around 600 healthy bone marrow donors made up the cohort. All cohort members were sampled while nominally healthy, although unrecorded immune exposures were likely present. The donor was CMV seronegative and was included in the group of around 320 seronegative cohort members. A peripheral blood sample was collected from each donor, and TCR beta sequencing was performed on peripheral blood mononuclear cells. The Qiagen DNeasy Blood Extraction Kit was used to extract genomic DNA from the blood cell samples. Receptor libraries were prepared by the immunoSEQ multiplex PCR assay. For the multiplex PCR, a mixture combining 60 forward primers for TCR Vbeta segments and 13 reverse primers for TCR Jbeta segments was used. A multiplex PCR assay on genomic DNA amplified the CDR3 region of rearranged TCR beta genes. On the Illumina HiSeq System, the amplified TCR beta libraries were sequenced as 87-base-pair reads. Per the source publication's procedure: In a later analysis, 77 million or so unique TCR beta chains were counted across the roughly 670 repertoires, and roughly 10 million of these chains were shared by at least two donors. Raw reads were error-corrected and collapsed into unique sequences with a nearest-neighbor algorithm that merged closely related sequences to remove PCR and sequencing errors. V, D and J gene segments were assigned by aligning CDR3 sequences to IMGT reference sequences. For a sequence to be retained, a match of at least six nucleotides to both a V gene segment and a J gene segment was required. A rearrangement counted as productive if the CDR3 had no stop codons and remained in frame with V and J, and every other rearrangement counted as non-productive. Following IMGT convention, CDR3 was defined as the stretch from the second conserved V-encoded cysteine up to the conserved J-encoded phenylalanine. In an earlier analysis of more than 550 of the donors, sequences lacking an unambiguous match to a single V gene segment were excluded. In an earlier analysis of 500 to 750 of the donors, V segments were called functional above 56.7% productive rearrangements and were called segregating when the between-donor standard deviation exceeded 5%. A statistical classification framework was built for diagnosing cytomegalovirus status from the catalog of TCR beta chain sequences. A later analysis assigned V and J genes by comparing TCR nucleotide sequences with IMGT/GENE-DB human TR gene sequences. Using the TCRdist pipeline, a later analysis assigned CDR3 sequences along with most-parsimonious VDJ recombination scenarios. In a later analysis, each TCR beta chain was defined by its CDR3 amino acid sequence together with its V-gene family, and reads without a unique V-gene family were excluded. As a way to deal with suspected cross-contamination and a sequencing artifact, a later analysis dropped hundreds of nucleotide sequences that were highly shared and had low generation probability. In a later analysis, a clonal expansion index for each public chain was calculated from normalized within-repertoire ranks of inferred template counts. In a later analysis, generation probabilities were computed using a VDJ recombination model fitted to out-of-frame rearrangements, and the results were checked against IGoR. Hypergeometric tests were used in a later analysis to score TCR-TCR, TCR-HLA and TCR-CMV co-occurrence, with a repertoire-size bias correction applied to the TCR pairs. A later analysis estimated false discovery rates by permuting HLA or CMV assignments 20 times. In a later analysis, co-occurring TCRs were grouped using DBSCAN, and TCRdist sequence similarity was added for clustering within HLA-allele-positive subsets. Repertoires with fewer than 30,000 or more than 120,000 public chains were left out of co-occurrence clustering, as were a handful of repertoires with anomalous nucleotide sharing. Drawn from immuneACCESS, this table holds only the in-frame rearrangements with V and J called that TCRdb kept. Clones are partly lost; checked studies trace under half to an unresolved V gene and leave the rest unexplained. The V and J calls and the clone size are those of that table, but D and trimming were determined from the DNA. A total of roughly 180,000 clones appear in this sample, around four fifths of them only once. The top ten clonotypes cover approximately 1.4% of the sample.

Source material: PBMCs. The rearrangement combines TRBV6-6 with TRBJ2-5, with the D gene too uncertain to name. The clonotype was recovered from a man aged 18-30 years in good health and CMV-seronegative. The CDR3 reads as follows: CASSSLLSVYQETQYF. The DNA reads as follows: TGTGCCAGCAGTTCCCTTTTGAGCGTATACCAAGAGACCCAGTACTTC.